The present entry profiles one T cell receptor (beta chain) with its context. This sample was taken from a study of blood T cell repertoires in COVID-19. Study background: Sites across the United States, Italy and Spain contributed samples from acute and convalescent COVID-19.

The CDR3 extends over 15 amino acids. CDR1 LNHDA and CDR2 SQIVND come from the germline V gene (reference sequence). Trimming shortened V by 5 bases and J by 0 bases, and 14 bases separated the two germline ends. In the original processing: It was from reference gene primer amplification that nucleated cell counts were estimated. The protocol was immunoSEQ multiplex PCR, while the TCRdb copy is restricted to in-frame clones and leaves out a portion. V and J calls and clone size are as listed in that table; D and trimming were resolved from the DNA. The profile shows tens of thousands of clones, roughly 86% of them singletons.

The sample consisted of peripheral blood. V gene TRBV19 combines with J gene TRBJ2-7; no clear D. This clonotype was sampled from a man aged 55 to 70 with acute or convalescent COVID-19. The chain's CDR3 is CASSPSNPGSYEQYF. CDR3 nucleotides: TGTGCCAGTAGTCCAAGCAATCCCGGCTCCTACGAGCAGTACTTC. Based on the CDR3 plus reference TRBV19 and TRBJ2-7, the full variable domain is DGGITQSPKYLFRKEGQNVTLSCEQNLNHDAMYWYRQDPGQGLRLIYYSQIVNDFQKGDIAEGYSVSREKKESFPLTVTSAQKNPTAFYLCASSPSNPGSYEQYFGPGTRLTVT.